Detailed here is one TCR beta chain. The clone's antigen remains unknown. No base qualities exist here, and no much larger clone lies one base off it. CDR3 length: 13 amino acids, cysteine to phenylalanine. CDR3 DNA is the only sequence kept; it has 39 bases, read in frame from the first base. The germline V gene supplies CDR1 MNHEY and CDR2 SVGAGI. The germline V and J ends show losses of 8 bases and 3 bases respectively, and no gene match explains 6 bases of the junction. TCRbeta CDR3 regions were amplified from genomic DNA using the immunoSEQ Assay, a bias-controlled multiplex PCR. Regarding the original processing steps: The number of nucleated cells in each sample was estimated by amplification of reference gene primers within the assay. Sequence reads were collapsed and filtered to measure the absolute abundance of every unique TCRbeta CDR3 rearrangement. Productive Simpson clonality was computed per sample as the square root of Simpson's diversity index over productive rearrangements. The table comes from immuneACCESS by way of TCRdb, which keeps in-frame sequences with V and J called. Part of the clones is missing from these tables; in studies checked, under half for an unresolved V gene and the rest for unknown reasons. The DNA was the basis for D and trimming; V, J and clone size are from that table. The sample profile shows approximately 160,000 clones; roughly 80% of them were found once. The ten top clones hold roughly 8.6% of the sample.

Each collaborating institution followed its own protocols to collect whole blood in K2EDTA tubes. Collaborator samples were shipped for TCRbeta analysis as frozen whole blood, isolated PBMCs, or DNA extracted from either sample type. This sample is part of a study of blood T cell repertoires in COVID-19 (dated by TCRdb to about 2020). With respect to the entire study: Collaborator samples came from the United States, Italy and Spain and covered acute and convalescent phases of COVID-19. The prospective study material was composed of cDNA or gDNA derived from T cells, B-cell-depleted T cells, or PBMCs. The dataset comprised deeply sampled blood TCRbeta repertoires from subjects exposed to, actively infected with, or recovered from COVID-19. The repertoires were made available in a free public database intended to serve as a resource for research on the immune response to SARS-CoV-2. Samples were obtained from the ongoing ImmuneRACE study (first 160 participants) and from about 1,300 subjects provided by 6 global collaborators. A de-identified subject ID, COVID-19 status, age in years and sex were almost always included in the sample metadata. Where available, HLA class I and class II types were obtained from metadata supplied by the sample provider rather than from assay-based typing. Findings and caveats that apply to the study as a whole: How much clinical and demographic metadata was included differed by source and by participant, and the metadata was provided uncurated.

The V and J genes are TRBV6-5 and TRBJ1-2; TRBD1 matches 7 bases in the middle. The source material was peripheral blood. This sequence was found in a man in his 60s with acute or convalescent COVID-19. The CDR3 has the sequence CASRTGTDYGYTF. The bases read TGTGCCAGCCGGACCGGGACAGACTATGGCTACACCTTC.